The clone carrying this T cell receptor beta chain was observed a single time. This specimen comes from a study of T cells in Graves' hyperthyroidism and ophthalmopathy. It was RNA transcripts that yielded the amplified TCR beta CDR3 regions. Carried out on the TCR CDR3, a first-round RT-PCR used the HTBI primer set. TCRdb analysed the multiplex PCR reads with MiXCR anew, one entry per CDR3 protein. The sample carries nearly 600,000 distinct CDR3 sequences, about 15% recorded once. The V gene's germline CDR1 is MDHEN and CDR2 SYDVKM. V gave up 6 bases and J gave up 14 bases; unmatched junction bases: 14. The CDR3 runs to 14 residues.

The clonotype comes from a woman aged 30 to 39 with Graves' hyperthyroidism that later progressed to Graves' ophthalmopathy. Sequences were obtained from blood. This chain uses TRBV28 with TRBJ2-1; 9 positions agree with TRBD1. The CDR3 sequence is CASSCTVIRDREFF. The CDR3 DNA reads as TGTGCCAGCAGCTGCACTGTAATCCGGGACAGGGAGTTCTTC.